This TCR beta chain was retrieved from a study of blood T cell repertoires in COVID-19. As for the study in general: The United States, Italy and Spain provided the acute and convalescent COVID-19 samples. From T cells, B-cell-depleted T cells, or PBMCs came the material, which was cDNA or gDNA.

The germline V gene encodes CDR1 SGHRS and CDR2 YFSETQ. The CDR3 runs 14 residues. The V end was cut by 2 bases, the J end by 4 bases, with 12 bases between. The Seattle patients joined while their infection was active and were tracked longitudinally afterward. As processed by the authors: Cell counts per sample came from amplifying reference gene primers. Repertoires were generated with immunoSEQ multiplex PCR, while TCRdb's copy carries only in-frame clones and drops some. From that table come the V and J calls and clone size; the DNA was used to work out D and trimming. The data hold under 200,000 clones, with just under 90% observed a single time.

The sequencing sample was made of peripheral blood. V usage is TRBV5-1 and J usage is TRBJ1-1; D is unclear. The receptor comes from a woman in her seventies with COVID-19, enrolled during active disease. For the CDR3, the DNA is TGCGCCAGCAGCTTCCCCGGTGATGCCACTGAAGCTTTCTTT. The encoded protein is CASSFPGDATEAFF.